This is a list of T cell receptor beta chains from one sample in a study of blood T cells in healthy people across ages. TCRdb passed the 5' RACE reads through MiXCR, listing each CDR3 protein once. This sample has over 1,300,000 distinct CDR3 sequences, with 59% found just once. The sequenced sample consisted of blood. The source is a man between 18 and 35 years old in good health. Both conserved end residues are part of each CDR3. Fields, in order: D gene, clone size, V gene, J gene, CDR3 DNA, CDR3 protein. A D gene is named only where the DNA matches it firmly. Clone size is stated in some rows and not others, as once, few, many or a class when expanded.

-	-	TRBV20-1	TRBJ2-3	TGCAGTGCTAGAGATAGCAATACGCAGTATTTT	CSARDSNTQYF
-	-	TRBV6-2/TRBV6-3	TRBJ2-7	TGTGCCAGCAGCCCCCCCAGGGGAAGGGACGAGCAGTACTTC	CASSPPRGRDEQYF
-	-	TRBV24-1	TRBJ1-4	TGTGCCACCAGTAGGGGGACATCCACAACTAATGAAAAACTGTTTTTT	CATSRGTSTTNEKLFF
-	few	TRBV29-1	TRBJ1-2	TGCAGCGTTGAGCCCCACCACAGGGTACGATATGGCTACACCTTC	CSVEPHHRVRYGYTF
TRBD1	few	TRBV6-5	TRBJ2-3	TGTGCCAGCAGCACTACGGACAGGGTCACAGATACGCAGTATTTT	CASSTTDRVTDTQYF
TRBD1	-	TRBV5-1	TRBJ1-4	TGCGCCAGCAGCCTCGATAGGGGGCTTGAAAAACTGTTTTTT	CASSLDRGLEKLFF
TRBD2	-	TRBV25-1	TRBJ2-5	TGTGCCAGCAGTGAATATAGGGGAAGAGCGGGGGAAGAGACCCAGTACTTC	CASSEYRGRAGEETQYF
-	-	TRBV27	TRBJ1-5	TGTGCCAGCAGCCCCCATCCTCAGGGGACGCGCCAGCCCCAGCATTTT	CASSPHPQGTRQPQHF
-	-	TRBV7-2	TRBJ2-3	TGTGCCAGCAGCTTCCTAGAAGCAGATACGCAGTATTTT	CASSFLEADTQYF
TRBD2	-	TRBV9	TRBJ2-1	TGTGCCAGCAACCGTCCGCTAGCGGGTACCTACAATGAGCAGTTCTTC	CASNRPLAGTYNEQFF
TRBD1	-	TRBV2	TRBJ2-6	TGTGCCAGCAGTCGGACAGGATACTCTGGGGCCAACGTCCTGACTTTC	CASSRTGYSGANVLTF
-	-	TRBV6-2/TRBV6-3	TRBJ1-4	TGTGCCAGCAGATGGCGAGGGAATGAAAAACTGTTTTTT	CASRWRGNEKLFF
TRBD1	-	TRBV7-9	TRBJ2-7	TGTGCCAGCAGCATTGGGTTAGGGGGCCTTTCCTCCTACGAGCAGTACTTC	CASSIGLGGLSSYEQYF
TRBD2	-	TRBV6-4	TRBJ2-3	TGTGCCAGCAGTGTGGCTAGCGGGAGGGCCGCAGATATGCAGTATTTT	CASSVASGRAADMQYF
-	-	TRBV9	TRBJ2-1	TGTGCCTGCAGCGTAGGGGGGTACGGTGAGCAGTTCTTC	CACSVGGYGEQFF
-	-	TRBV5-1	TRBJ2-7	TGCGCCAGCAGGACTGGGACGGCACTGGAGCAGTACTTC	CASRTGTALEQYF
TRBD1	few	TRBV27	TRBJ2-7	TGTGCCAGCAGGAGGACAGGTCAATACGAGCAGTACTTC	CASRRTGQYEQYF
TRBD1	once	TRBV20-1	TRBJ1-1	TGCAGTGCTCCGGGACAGGGCCACACTGAAGCTTTCTTT	CSAPGQGHTEAFF
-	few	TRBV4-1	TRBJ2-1	TGCGCCAGCAGCCAAGCCCCACCGGTCGGTAATGAGCAGTTCTTC	CASSQAPPVGNEQFF
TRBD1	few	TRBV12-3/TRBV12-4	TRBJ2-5	TGTGCCAGCAGTTCAACAGGGGTTAGAGAGACCCAGTACTTC	CASSSTGVRETQYF
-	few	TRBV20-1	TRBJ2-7	TGCAGTGCTAGGGGGATAGGAGCCTACAAGCAGTACTTC	CSARGIGAYKQYF
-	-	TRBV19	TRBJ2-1	TGTGCCGCACAAGGGGGATTCGATGAGCAGTTCTTC	CAAQGGFDEQFF
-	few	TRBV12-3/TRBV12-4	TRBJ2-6	TGTGCCAGCAGTTTAACTCGCTGGGGGGGCCCATCTGGGGCCAACGTCCTGACTTTC	CASSLTRWGGPSGANVLTF
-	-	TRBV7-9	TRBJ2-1	TGTGCCAGCAGCTTATCTCCGGGTGGCGGGATTGAGCAGTTCTTC	CASSLSPGGGIEQFF
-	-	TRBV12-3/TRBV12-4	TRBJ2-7	TGTGCCAGCAGTATTGCCCTGGGGGGCGAGCAGTACTTC	CASSIALGGEQYF
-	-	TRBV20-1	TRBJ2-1	TGCAGTGGGATGGGGTTTTGGGACAATGAGCAGTTCTTC	CSGMGFWDNEQFF
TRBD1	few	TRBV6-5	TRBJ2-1	TGTGCCAGCAGTTACCTCGGGACAGGTCAGGAGGAGCAGTTCTTC	CASSYLGTGQEEQFF
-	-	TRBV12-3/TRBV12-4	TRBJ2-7	TGTGCCAGCAGTACTATTACGAGGAACGAGCAGTACTTC	CASSTITRNEQYF
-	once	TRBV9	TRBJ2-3	TGTGCCAGCAGCGAGGGGATAGGAGATACGCAGTATTTT	CASSEGIGDTQYF
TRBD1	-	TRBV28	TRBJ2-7	TGTGCCAGCAGTTTGCCTAGGGACAGCCCCTACGAGCAGTACTTC	CASSLPRDSPYEQYF
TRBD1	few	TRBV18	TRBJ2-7	TGTGCCAGCTCGCAAACGGGACAGGGAGCAGGAGAGCAGTACTTC	CASSQTGQGAGEQYF